This TCR beta chain was sequenced for a study of OX40 agonist ivuxolimab in advanced cancers. Concerning the study at large: The costimulatory receptor OX40 (CD134) was targeted by ivuxolimab, a fully human IgG2 agonistic monoclonal antibody. The dose-escalation cohort was around 84% male with a mean age of about 65 years, ranging from 23 to 79. Patients were allowed to have had prior anti-PD-1, anti-PD-L1 or anti-CTLA-4 therapy, and 30% to 40% of the dose-escalation patients had been treated with checkpoint inhibitors. The point of sequencing TCRbeta in the periphery was to test whether ivuxolimab changed TCR sequence diversity and drove clonal T-cell expansion. Among the roughly 52 dose-escalation patients, approximately 20 had hepatocellular carcinoma, approximately 15 melanoma, 9 renal cell carcinoma and 9 head and neck cancer. Intravenous ivuxolimab was administered to patients every 2 weeks at six dose levels: 0.01, 0.1, 0.3, 1.5, 3 and 10 mg/kg. Partial responses occurred in three dose-escalation patients: two with cutaneous melanoma and one with hepatocellular carcinoma. The paper covers the monotherapy dose-escalation part of the phase I ivuxolimab trial, which included N ≈ 57 patients.

Its CDR3 holds 14 amino acids, cysteine through phenylalanine. The entry retains the CDR3 DNA only, 42 bases that are in frame from base 1. V is pruned by 2 bases and J by 15 bases, leaving 13 bases of the junction without a gene match. The germline V gene gives CDR1 as MNHEY and CDR2 as SVGAGI. Overall study results and their limits: Which antigens the clonally expanded peripheral T cells were specific for was not determined. At doses of 0.1 to 3.0 mg/kg, clonal expansion of both CD4+ and CD8+ blood T cells was observed from baseline to week 6. Low levels of normalized T-cell clonal expansion were also seen in some patients who did not respond. On average, CD8+ T cells showed more expanded clones than CD4+ T cells after ivuxolimab. In the 0.1-3.0 mg/kg groups, partial responders were among the patients with the lowest normalized peripheral clonal expansion, particularly in CD8+ T cells.

The trial excluded patients who had a history of autoimmune disease or who were on systemic immunosuppression. Peripheral blood for TCR sequencing was collected from all dose cohorts at baseline, on cycle 4 day 1, and on cycle 7 day 1. Samples were obtained from an open-label, multicenter, first-in-human phase I dose-escalation trial of ivuxolimab. The trial enrolled adults with locally advanced or metastatic head and neck squamous cell, hepatocellular, melanoma or renal cell carcinoma. Before TCR sequencing, CD4+ and CD8+ T cells were separately sorted from peripheral blood. For sequencing of the TCRbeta CDR3 region, genomic DNA was extracted from the sorted cells. The immunoSEQ Assay was used to sequence the TCRbeta CDR3 regions. TCRdb mirrors the immuneACCESS table, restricted to in-frame sequences. Some clones are absent from its copies; in checked studies, under half trace to an unresolved V gene, and the reason for the others is unknown. The sample records some 21,000 clones, roughly 91% of which are singletons. In total, the top ten clones hold 9.5% to 12% of the sample.

Points on this clone: Its antigen remains undetermined. Per-base quality was not reported, and no clone a single base away is much larger than it.

This TCR was sampled from an adult with an advanced solid tumor such as melanoma, head and neck, liver or kidney cancer. The V gene is TRBV6-5 and the J gene is TRBJ2-1; TRBD2 lines up with 7 middle nucleotides. Sequenced here: CD4+ or CD8+ T cells sorted from blood, sampled in a trial of the OX40 agonist ivuxolimab. The nucleotide sequence is given as TGTGCCAGCAGTTACCCCATACTAGCGATGAACCCGTTCTTC. Its product reads: CASSYPILAMNPFF.